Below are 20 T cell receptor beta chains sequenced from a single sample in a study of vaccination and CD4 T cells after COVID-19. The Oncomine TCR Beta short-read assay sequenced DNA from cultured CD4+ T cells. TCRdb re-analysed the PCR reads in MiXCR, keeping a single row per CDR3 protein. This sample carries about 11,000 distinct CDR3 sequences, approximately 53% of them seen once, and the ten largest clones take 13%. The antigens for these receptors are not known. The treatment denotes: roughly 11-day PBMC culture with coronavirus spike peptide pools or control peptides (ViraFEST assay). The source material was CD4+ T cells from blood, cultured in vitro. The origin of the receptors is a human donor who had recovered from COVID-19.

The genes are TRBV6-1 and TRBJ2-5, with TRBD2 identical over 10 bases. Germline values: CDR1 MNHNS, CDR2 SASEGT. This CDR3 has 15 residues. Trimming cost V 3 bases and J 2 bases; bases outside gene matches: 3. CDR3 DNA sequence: TGTGCCAGCAGTGATTTAGCGGGAGGACAAGAGACCCAGTACTTC. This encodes CASSDLAGGQETQYF.

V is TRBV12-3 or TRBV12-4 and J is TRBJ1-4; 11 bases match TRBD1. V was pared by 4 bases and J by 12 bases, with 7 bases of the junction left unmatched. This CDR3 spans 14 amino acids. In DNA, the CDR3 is TGTGCCAGCAGTTCCGGGACAGGGGGATTAGAACTGTTTTTT. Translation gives CASSSGTGGLELFF.

The CDR3 loop is CASSTGLRGYTF. The DNA for the CDR3 is TGTGCCAGCAGTACAGGTTTGAGAGGCTACACCTTC. The rearrangement links TRBV2 to TRBJ1-2; a possible D gene is TRBD1 (5 bases). The CDR3 sequence is 12 residues long. Germline loops: CDR1 SNHLY, CDR2 FYNNEI. Deletions cut 5 bases from V and 8 bases from J, with 12 bases between.

CDR3 coding DNA: TGTGCCAGTAGTAGGAGCAATCAGCCCCAGCATTTT. The encoded protein is CASSRSNQPQHF. The chain uses TRBV19 and TRBJ1-5; D is unresolved. Trimming pared 4 bases from V and 1 base from J, leaving 2 bases between. The CDR3 runs to 12 residues. Germline V gene sequence: CDR1 LNHDA, CDR2 SQIVND (reference sequence).

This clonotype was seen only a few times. CDR3 amino acids: CATSVTDRGLSGRETQYF. DNA of the CDR3: TGTGCCACCAGTGTGACGGACAGGGGGCTTAGCGGTCGGGAGACCCAGTACTTC. The chain joins TRBV24-1 to TRBJ2-5; 11 bases map to TRBD1. This CDR3 comprises 18 residues. J gave up 5 bases and V 5 bases, and 15 bases lay outside the gene matches. Germline CDR1 KGHDR, CDR2 SFDVKD.

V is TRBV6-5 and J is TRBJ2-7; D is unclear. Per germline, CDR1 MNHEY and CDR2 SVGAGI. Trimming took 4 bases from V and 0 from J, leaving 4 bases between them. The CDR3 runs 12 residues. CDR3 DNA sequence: TGTGCCAGCAGTTCAGACTCCTACGAGCAGTACTTC. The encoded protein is CASSSDSYEQYF.

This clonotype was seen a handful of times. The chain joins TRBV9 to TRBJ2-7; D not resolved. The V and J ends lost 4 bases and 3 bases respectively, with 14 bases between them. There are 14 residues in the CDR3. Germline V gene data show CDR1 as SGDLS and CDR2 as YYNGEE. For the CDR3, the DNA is TGTGCCAGCAGCCCAGATCCTCTGAGCTACGAGCAGTACTTC. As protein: CASSPDPLSYEQYF.

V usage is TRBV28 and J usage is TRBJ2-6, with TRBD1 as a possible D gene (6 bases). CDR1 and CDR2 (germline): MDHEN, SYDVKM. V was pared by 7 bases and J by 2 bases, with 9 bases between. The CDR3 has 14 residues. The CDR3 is CASTKGAGANVLTF. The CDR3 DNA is TGTGCCAGCACGAAGGGGGCTGGGGCCAACGTCCTGACTTTC.

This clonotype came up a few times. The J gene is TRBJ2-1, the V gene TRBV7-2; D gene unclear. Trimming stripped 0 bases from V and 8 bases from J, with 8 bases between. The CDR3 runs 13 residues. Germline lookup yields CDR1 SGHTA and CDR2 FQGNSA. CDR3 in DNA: TGTGCCAGCAGCTTAGCTTACATGGATGAGCAGTTCTTC. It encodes CASSLAYMDEQFF.

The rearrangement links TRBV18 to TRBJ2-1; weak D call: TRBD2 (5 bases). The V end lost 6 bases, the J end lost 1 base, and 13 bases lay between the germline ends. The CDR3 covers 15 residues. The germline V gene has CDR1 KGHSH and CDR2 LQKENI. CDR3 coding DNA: TGTGCCAGCTCTCCGGGGAGTAGATCCTACAATGAGCAGTTCTTC. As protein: CASSPGSRSYNEQFF. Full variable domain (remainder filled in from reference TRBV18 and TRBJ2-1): NAGVMQNPRHLVRRRGQEARLRCSPMKGHSHVYWYRQLPEEGLKFMVYLQKENIIDESGMPKERFSAEFPKEGPSILRIQQVVRGDSAAYFCASSPGSRSYNEQFFGPGTRLTVL.

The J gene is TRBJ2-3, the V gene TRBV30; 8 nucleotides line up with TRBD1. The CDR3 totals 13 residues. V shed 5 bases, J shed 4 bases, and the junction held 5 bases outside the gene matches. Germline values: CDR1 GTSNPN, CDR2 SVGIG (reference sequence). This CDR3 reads CAWESTGADTQYF. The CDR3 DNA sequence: TGTGCCTGGGAATCGACAGGGGCAGATACGCAGTATTTT. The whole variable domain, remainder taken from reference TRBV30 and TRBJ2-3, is SQTIHQWPATLVQPVGSPLSLECTVEGTSNPNLYWYRQAAGRGLQLLFYSVGIGQISSEVPQNLSASRPQDRQFILSSKKLLLSDSGFYLCAWESTGADTQYFGPGTRLTVL.

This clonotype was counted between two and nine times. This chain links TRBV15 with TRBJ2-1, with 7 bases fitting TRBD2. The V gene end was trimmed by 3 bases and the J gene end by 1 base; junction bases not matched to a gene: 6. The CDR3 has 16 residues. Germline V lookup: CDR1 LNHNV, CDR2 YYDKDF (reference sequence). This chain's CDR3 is CATSSRGGVSYNEQFF. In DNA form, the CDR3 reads TGTGCCACCAGCAGTCGCGGGGGAGTATCCTACAATGAGCAGTTCTTC.

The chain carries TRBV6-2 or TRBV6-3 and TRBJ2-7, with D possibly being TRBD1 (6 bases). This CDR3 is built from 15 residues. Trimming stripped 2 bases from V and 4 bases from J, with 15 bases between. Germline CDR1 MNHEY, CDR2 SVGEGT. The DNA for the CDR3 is TGTGCCAGCAGTTACCGCTTACAGGGAAAATACGAGCAGTACTTC. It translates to CASSYRLQGKYEQYF.

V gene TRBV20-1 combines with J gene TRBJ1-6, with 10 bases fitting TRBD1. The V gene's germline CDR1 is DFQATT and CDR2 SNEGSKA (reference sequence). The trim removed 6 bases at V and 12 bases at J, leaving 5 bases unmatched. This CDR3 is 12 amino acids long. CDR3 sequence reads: CSARQGAEPLHF. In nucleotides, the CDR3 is TGCAGTGCGCGACAGGGGGCGGAACCCCTCCACTTT.

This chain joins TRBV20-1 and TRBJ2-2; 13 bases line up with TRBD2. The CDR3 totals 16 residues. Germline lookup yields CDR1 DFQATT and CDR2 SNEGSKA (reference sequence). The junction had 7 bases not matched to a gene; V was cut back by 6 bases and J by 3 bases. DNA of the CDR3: TGCAGTGCCGTACCGGGACTAGCGGGGTACACCGGGGAGCTGTTTTTT. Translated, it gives CSAVPGLAGYTGELFF.

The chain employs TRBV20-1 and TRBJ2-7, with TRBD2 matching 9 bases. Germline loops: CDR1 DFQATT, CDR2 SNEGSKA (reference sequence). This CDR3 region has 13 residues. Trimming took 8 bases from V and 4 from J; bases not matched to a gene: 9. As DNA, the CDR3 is TGCAGTCTAGATAGCGGGAGAGTGTACGAGCAGTACTTC. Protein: CSLDSGRVYEQYF.

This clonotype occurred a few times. The CDR3 coding sequence is TGCAGTGCTAGTACGGGTGGGTATCAGCCCCAGCATTTT. Encoded protein: CSASTGGYQPQHF. The rearrangement uses TRBV20-1 and TRBJ1-5; D ambiguous. This CDR3 comprises 13 residues. Germline values: CDR1 DFQATT, CDR2 SNEGSKA (reference sequence). V lost 3 bases and J lost 5, with 11 bases in between.

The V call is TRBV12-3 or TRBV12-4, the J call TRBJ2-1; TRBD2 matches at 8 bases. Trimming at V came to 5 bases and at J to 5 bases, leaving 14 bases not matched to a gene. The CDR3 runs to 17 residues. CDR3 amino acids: CASSMPLAGISDNEQFF. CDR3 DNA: TGTGCCAGCAGTATGCCCTTAGCGGGAATATCCGACAATGAGCAGTTCTTC.

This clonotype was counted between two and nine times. The CDR3 region is CASTLQGKGYTF. The CDR3, as DNA: TGTGCCAGCACCTTACAGGGTAAAGGCTACACCTTC. The rearrangement links TRBV28 to TRBJ1-2; tentative D call: TRBD1 (6 bases). The germline V gene has CDR1 MDHEN and CDR2 SYDVKM. Trimming cost V 7 bases and J 8 bases, with 14 bases left between them. There are 12 residues in the CDR3.

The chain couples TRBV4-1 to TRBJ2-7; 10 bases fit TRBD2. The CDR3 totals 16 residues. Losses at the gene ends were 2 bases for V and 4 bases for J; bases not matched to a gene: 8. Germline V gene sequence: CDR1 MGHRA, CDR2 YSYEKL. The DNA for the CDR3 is TGCGCCAGCAGCCAATTTAGCGGGAGGCGAGGGTACGAGCAGTACTTC. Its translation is CASSQFSGRRGYEQYF.